The 28 T cell receptor beta chains in this list originate from one sample, sequenced in a study of shared clonotypes between healthy human individuals. Only in-frame clones appear in the TCRdb table, and some are missing; sequencing was by immunoSEQ multiplex PCR. The sample consists of 550,000 to 700,000 clones, around 73% of them appearing once. The sequenced sample was memory CD4+ T cells sorted from blood. Subset: CD45RA-negative fraction. These receptors were obtained from a woman in her thirties in good health.

The V gene is TRBV30, the J gene TRBJ2-5; 8 positions match TRBD1. The trim removed 5 bases at V and 11 bases at J, leaving 7 bases unmatched. The CDR3 covers 11 residues. CDR1 is GTSNPN, CDR2 SVGIG, per germline (reference sequence). In DNA, the CDR3 is TGTGCCTGGCGCAGGGGGCTAGAGCAGTACTTC. Translation gives CAWRRGLEQYF.

The chain's CDR3 is CASSDTGKGYEQYF. CDR3 DNA sequence: TGCGCCAGCAGTGATACGGGTAAAGGGTACGAGCAGTACTTC. The chain carries TRBV10-2 and TRBJ2-7; D call uncertain. Trimming pared 3 bases from V and 4 bases from J, leaving 13 bases between. The CDR3 has 14 amino acids. The V gene's germline CDR1 is WSHSY and CDR2 SAAADI.

V usage is TRBV6-6 and J usage is TRBJ2-7; 11 bases align to TRBD2. V shed 6 bases and J 5 bases; nucleotides not matched to a gene: 6. The CDR3 covers 14 residues. Looked up from germline, CDR1 is MNHNY and CDR2 is SVGAGI (reference sequence). The CDR3 DNA is TGTGCCAGCAGGCTAACTAGCGGGAGTGACGAGCAGTACTTC. As protein: CASRLTSGSDEQYF.

The chain couples TRBV6-1 to TRBJ1-1; the D is unclear. CDR1 is MNHNS, CDR2 SASEGT, per germline. V was pared by 7 bases and J by 6 bases, with 15 bases between. CDR3 length: 13 amino acids. For the CDR3, the DNA is TGTGCCAGCACCTCCAATAGGGCGGCTGAAGCTTTCTTT. Protein sequence: CASTSNRAAEAFF.

The chain joins TRBV7-3 to TRBJ2-6; D is undetermined. The germline V gene encodes CDR1 SGHTA and CDR2 FQGTGA. Trimming cost V 2 bases and J 0 bases, with 8 bases left between them. This CDR3 comprises 16 residues. As DNA, the CDR3 is TGTGCCAGCAGCTTAGGTATGTGCTCTGGGGCCAACGTCCTGACTTTC. Translated, it gives CASSLGMCSGANVLTF.

The rearrangement joins TRBV28 to TRBJ2-7; D is perhaps TRBD1 or TRBD2 (5 bases each). CDR1 is MDHEN and CDR2 is SYDVKM in the germline V gene. The CDR3 spans 15 residues. V lost 1 base and J 5 bases, leaving 15 bases between the germline ends. The CDR3 here is CASSLYMRGGNEQYF. The CDR3 nucleotides are TGTGCCAGCAGTTTATATATGAGGGGCGGCAACGAGCAGTACTTC.

As to this clone: It differs at one base from a far larger clone, so likely a read error. The chain recombines TRBV10-3 with TRBJ2-7, with TRBD2 identical over 9 bases. Germline V gene data show CDR1 as ENHRY and CDR2 as SYGVKD. CDR3 length: 14 residues. V trimming: 0 bases; J trimming: 3 bases; junction bases outside the gene matches: 0. The CDR3 nucleotides read TGTGCCATCAGTGAGTCGCGGGGGGGCTACGAGCAGTACTTC. It is translated as CAISESRGGYEQYF.

This clone was detected only once. This chain uses TRBV2 with TRBJ1-2, with D possibly matching TRBD1 (6 bases). CDR3 length: 13 residues. The germline V gene encodes CDR1 SNHLY and CDR2 FYNNEI. V dropped 10 bases and J dropped 4 bases, with 16 bases sitting between them. CDR3: CATKSDSPYGYTF. The CDR3 DNA follows: TGTGCCACCAAATCGGACAGCCCCTATGGCTACACCTTC.

This clone was seen more than once but under ten times. J is TRBJ2-5 and V is TRBV7-9; D gene ambiguous. V gave up 3 bases and J gave up 5 bases, with 13 bases separating them. Looked up from germline, CDR1 is SEHNR and CDR2 is FQNEAQ (reference sequence). CDR3 length: 14 amino acids. This CDR3 is CASSFQSDDETQYF. The CDR3 DNA sequence: TGTGCCAGCAGCTTTCAGTCGGACGATGAGACCCAGTACTTC. The entire variable domain, with the rest obtained from reference TRBV7-9 and TRBJ2-5, is as follows: DTGVSQNPRHKITKRGQNVTFRCDPISEHNRLYWYRQTLGQGPEFLTYFQNEAQLEKSRLLSDRFSAERPKGSFSTLEIQRTEQGDSAMYLCASSFQSDDETQYFGPGTRLLVL.

The rearrangement links TRBV28 to TRBJ2-5; the D gene is possibly TRBD1 (5 bases). This CDR3 contains 15 residues. Germline values: CDR1 MDHEN, CDR2 SYDVKM. V was cut by 7 bases and J by 5 bases, with 20 bases left in between. The CDR3 protein is CASTPKDRQWETQYF. The CDR3 nucleotides read TGTGCCAGCACCCCGAAGGACCGACAGTGGGAGACCCAGTACTTC.

The genes are TRBV19 and TRBJ1-1; TRBD1 matches at 7 bases. Per germline, CDR1 LNHDA and CDR2 SQIVND (reference sequence). The CDR3 sequence is 15 residues long. Unmatched junction bases numbered 6, after V lost 4 bases and J lost 1 base. CDR3 protein: CASSTTGTPNTEAFF. In DNA form, the CDR3 reads TGTGCCAGTAGTACGACAGGGACCCCGAACACTGAAGCTTTCTTT.

CDR3 sequence reads: CASSFRSTGGPYNEQFF. The CDR3 nucleotides are TGTGCCAGCAGCTTTCGGTCAACGGGAGGGCCCTACAATGAGCAGTTCTTC. This sequence joins TRBV5-6 and TRBJ2-1, with 8 bases identical to TRBD2. Germline CDR1 reads SGHDT; CDR2 reads YYEEEE. J gave up 2 bases and V 2 bases, and 9 bases lay outside the gene matches. The CDR3 runs to 17 residues.

The gene calls are TRBV2 and TRBJ1-1; possible D gene TRBD1, 5 bases. Germline CDR1 and CDR2: SNHLY and FYNNEI. This CDR3 has 14 amino acids. V was clipped by 9 bases and J by 2 bases, with 16 bases between them. CDR3 amino acids: CASTGTGLNTEAFF. The CDR3 DNA is TGTGCCAGTACCGGGACGGGGCTAAACACTGAAGCTTTCTTT. Drawing the rest from reference TRBV2 and TRBJ1-1, the complete variable domain is EPEVTQTPSHQVTQMGQEVILRCVPISNHLYFYWYRQILGQKVEFLVSFYNNEISEKSEIFDDQFSVERPDGSNFTLKIRSTKLEDSAMYFCASTGTGLNTEAFFGQGTRLTVV.

The J gene is TRBJ2-1, the V gene TRBV5-4; 8 positions agree with TRBD1. The V and J ends lost 4 bases and 5 bases, in that order; junction bases with no gene match: 5. This CDR3 has 14 amino acids. The germline gives CDR1 SGHNT, CDR2 YYREEE (reference sequence). The CDR3 region has the DNA TGTGCCAGCAGCGGAAAGACAGGGGACAATGAGCAGTTCTTC. Translation gives CASSGKTGDNEQFF.

V and J are TRBV29-1 and TRBJ2-1; 7 nucleotides align to TRBD2. The CDR3 is 13 residues long. V shed 6 bases and J 7 bases; nucleotides not matched to a gene: 9. Per the germline V gene, CDR1 is SQVTM and CDR2 is ANQGSEA. The CDR3 DNA follows: TGCAGCGTCCTCCCGACTAGCTGGAATGAGCAGTTCTTC. It specifies CSVLPTSWNEQFF.

J is TRBJ2-5 and V is TRBV5-6; TRBD1 matches 7 bases. Per germline, CDR1 SGHDT and CDR2 YYEEEE. V dropped 1 base and J dropped 2; count of bases not matched to a gene: 8. The CDR3 loop spans 16 amino acids. DNA of the CDR3: TGTGCCAGCAGCTTGTTAACCTCCAGGGGGCAAGAGACCCAGTACTTC. Its translation: CASSLLTSRGQETQYF.

The chain links TRBV27 to TRBJ2-2; no reliable D call. Germline CDR1 is MNHEY and CDR2 is SMNVEV (reference sequence). The V and J ends lost 4 bases and 1 base respectively, with 4 bases between them. This CDR3 contains 13 residues. In DNA, the CDR3 is TGTGCCAGCAGTTATATGAACACCGGGGAGCTGTTTTTT. Its protein is CASSYMNTGELFF.

The V and J genes are TRBV5-4 and TRBJ2-3; D remains unclear. The germline V and J ends were trimmed by 4 bases and 10 bases, with 13 bases remaining between them. The CDR3 contains 12 residues. Germline V gene data show CDR1 as SGHNT and CDR2 as YYREEE (reference sequence). The CDR3 nucleotides are TGTGCCAGCAGCACCGACTTTGGGCCGCAGTATTTT. Translating gives CASSTDFGPQYF.

V usage is TRBV4-1 and J usage is TRBJ2-7; 9 bases match TRBD1. V shed 3 bases, J shed 2 bases, and the junction held 5 bases outside the gene matches. Germline CDR1 and CDR2: MGHRA and YSYEKL. CDR3 length: 15 amino acids. CDR3 nucleotide sequence: TGCGCCAGCAGCCATACGACAGGGGGGACCTACGAGCAGTACTTC. Amino acids: CASSHTTGGTYEQYF.

The rearrangement links TRBV7-9 to TRBJ2-7; tentatively, D is TRBD2 (6 bases). Germline V gene data show CDR1 as SEHNR and CDR2 as FQNEAQ (reference sequence). The CDR3 extends over 14 amino acids. V was cut by 4 bases and J by 2 bases, with 12 bases left in between. The CDR3 sequence is CASSSGVSPYEQYF. As DNA, the CDR3 is TGTGCCAGCAGCTCGGGGGTATCCCCCTACGAGCAGTACTTC.

This sequence joins TRBV5-6 and TRBJ1-6; D gene unclear. The germline V gene has CDR1 SGHDT and CDR2 YYEEEE. This CDR3 comprises 15 residues. The V end was cut by 1 base, the J end by 3 bases, with 8 bases between. The CDR3 sequence: CASSLWGFYNSPLHF. The DNA for the CDR3 is TGTGCCAGCAGCTTGTGGGGTTTCTATAATTCACCCCTCCACTTT.

The rearrangement uses TRBV25-1 and TRBJ2-7; the D gene is possibly TRBD2 (6 bases). The CDR3 length is 13 residues. V was clipped by 1 base and J by 4 bases, with 8 bases between them. Germline V gene sequence: CDR1 MGHDK, CDR2 SYGVNS. The CDR3 is CASSESEGYEQYF. The CDR3 DNA reads as TGTGCCAGCAGTGAATCGGAGGGATACGAGCAGTACTTC.

The genes are TRBV27 and TRBJ1-5; D is unresolved. Germline CDR1 and CDR2: MNHEY and SMNVEV (reference sequence). The V and J ends lost 6 bases and 9 bases respectively, with 18 bases between them. CDR3 length equals 14 residues. The CDR3 loop reads CASRWTVEVGPQHF. The CDR3 DNA reads as TGTGCCAGCAGGTGGACGGTTGAAGTAGGGCCCCAGCATTTT.

The chain links TRBV7-9 to TRBJ2-7, with D hard to call. The V end was cut by 1 base, the J end by 3 bases, with 7 bases between. Per germline, CDR1 SEHNR and CDR2 FQNEAQ (reference sequence). The CDR3 length is 13 residues. The CDR3 coding sequence is TGTGCCAGCAGCTTAGAAGTGTTCTACGAGCAGTACTTC. Its protein is CASSLEVFYEQYF. Variable domain in full (rest from reference TRBV7-9 and TRBJ2-7): DTGVSQNPRHKITKRGQNVTFRCDPISEHNRLYWYRQTLGQGPEFLTYFQNEAQLEKSRLLSDRFSAERPKGSFSTLEIQRTEQGDSAMYLCASSLEVFYEQYFGPGTRLTVT.

The chain uses TRBV27 and TRBJ1-2; a possible D gene is TRBD1 (5 bases). This CDR3 has 14 residues. The ends were cut back, 6 bases at V and 3 bases at J, with 14 bases in the middle. The V gene's germline CDR1 is MNHEY and CDR2 SMNVEV (reference sequence). CDR3 residues: CASSQPGRHYGYTF. CDR3 DNA sequence: TGTGCCAGCAGCCAACCGGGACGGCACTATGGCTACACCTTC.

The chain combines TRBV29-1 with TRBJ2-3, with D unresolved. CDR1 is SQVTM, CDR2 ANQGSEA, per germline. This CDR3 spans 14 amino acids. Trimming removed 3 bases from V and 1 base from J, with 11 bases in between. The CDR3 spells CSVEAYDGTDTQYF. CDR3 DNA sequence: TGCAGCGTTGAGGCCTACGATGGCACAGATACGCAGTATTTT.

CDR3 loop: CASSKDRGPGANVLTF. CDR3 nucleotide sequence: TGCGCCAGCAGCAAAGACAGGGGACCTGGGGCCAACGTCCTGACTTTC. The chain couples TRBV5-1 to TRBJ2-6; 8 bases are a match to TRBD1. The length of the CDR3 is 16 residues. Germline V CDR1 and CDR2: SGHRS, YFSETQ. The V and J ends lost 4 bases and 2 bases, in that order; junction bases with no gene match: 5.

This clone was counted between two and nine times. The rearrangement joins TRBV25-1 to TRBJ1-4; D perhaps matches TRBD1 (5 bases). Between the trimmed V and J ends, which lost 5 bases and 5 bases, there was a span of 18 bases. CDR3 length equals 16 residues. The germline CDR1 and CDR2 sequences are MGHDK and SYGVNS. CDR3 protein: CASSSMPGRGNEKLFF. In DNA, the CDR3 is TGTGCCAGCAGTTCAATGCCGGGACGTGGGAATGAAAAACTGTTTTTT.